One T cell receptor (beta chain) is described in this entry. A read error may account for a junction end that differs from germline. The germline gives CDR1 SSHAT, CDR2 FNYEAQ (reference sequence). The length of the CDR3 is 20 residues. This entry comes from a study of cytomegalovirus exposure and HLA in healthy donors. On the study more broadly: Ancestry clustering placed roughly 86% of a few hundred genotyped donors in the Caucasian-associated cluster.

PCR amplification relied on 60 Vbeta primers (plus 13 Jbeta primers). Assay: immunoSEQ multiplex PCR; the TCRdb copy retains only in-frame clones and omits some. The table lists some 150,000 clones, approximately 80% of them singletons, with around 6% in the top ten. The sequence was collected from a woman in her 40s in good health and CMV-seropositive. The chain links TRBV7-7 to TRBJ2-2; 12 bases agree with TRBD2. Input material: PBMCs. Here the CDR3 reads CASSLRGGTSGPSNTGELFF. DNA of the CDR3: TGTGCTAGCAGCTTACGCGGCGGGACTAGCGGGCCCTCGAACACCGGGGAGCTGTTTTTT. The full variable domain, in which reference TRBV7-7 and TRBJ2-2 provide the parts outside the CDR3, is GAGVSQSPRYKVTKRGQDVTLRCDPISSHATLYWYQQALGQGPEFLTYFNYEAQPDKSGLPSDRFSAERPEGSISTLTIQRTEQRDSAMYRCASSLRGGTSGPSNTGELFFGEGSRLTVL.